This T cell receptor (beta chain) was sequenced in a study of cytomegalovirus exposure and HLA in healthy donors. Germline lookup yields CDR1 LNHDA and CDR2 SQIVND (reference sequence). The length of the CDR3 is 12 residues. V was shortened by 11 bases and J by 9 bases, with 17 bases between the two germline ends. Researchers ran the PCR with 60 Vbeta and 13 Jbeta primers. Sequencing was performed with immunoSEQ multiplex PCR; in TCRdb, only in-frame clones are kept and a portion is missing. The sample has fewer than 200,000 clones, approximately 72% seen once; the top ten hold over 1.1%. The V call is TRBV19, the J call TRBJ2-1, with D tentatively TRBD2 (6 bases). The source material was PBMCs. This clonotype was sampled from a man younger than 30 in good health and CMV-seronegative. CDR3 DNA sequence: TGTGCCGTCCATGGAGGGAGCGGTGAGCAGTTCTTC. Amino acids: CAVHGGSGEQFF.